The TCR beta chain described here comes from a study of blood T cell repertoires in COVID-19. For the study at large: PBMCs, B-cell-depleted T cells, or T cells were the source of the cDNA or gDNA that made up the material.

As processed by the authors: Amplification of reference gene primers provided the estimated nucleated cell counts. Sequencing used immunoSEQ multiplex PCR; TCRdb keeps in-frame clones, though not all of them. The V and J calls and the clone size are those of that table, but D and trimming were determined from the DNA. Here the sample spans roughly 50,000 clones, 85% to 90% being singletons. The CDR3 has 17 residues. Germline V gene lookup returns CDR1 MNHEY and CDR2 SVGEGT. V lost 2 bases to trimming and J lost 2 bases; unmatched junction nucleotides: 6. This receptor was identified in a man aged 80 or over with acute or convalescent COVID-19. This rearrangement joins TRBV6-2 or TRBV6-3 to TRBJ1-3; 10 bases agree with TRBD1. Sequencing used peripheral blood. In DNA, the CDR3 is TGTGCCAGCAGTTACCCCGGGACAGGGGTTACTGGAAACACCATATATTTT. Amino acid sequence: CASSYPGTGVTGNTIYF.